A selection of T cell receptor beta chains follows, all from one sample in a study of cytomegalovirus exposure and HLA in healthy donors. Profiled with immunoSEQ multiplex PCR; TCRdb holds only in-frame clones, not every one. The sample yields approximately 160,000 clones, roughly 76% seen once. Source material: PBMCs. The receptors stem from a human donor in good health. Both conserved end residues are part of each CDR3. Each record gives: V gene, J gene, D gene, CDR3 protein. D genes are given only for firm matches.

v_gene: TRBV10-1; j_gene: TRBJ1-2; d_gene: TRBD1; CDR3aa: CASSPGTAYGYTF
v_gene: TRBV7-8; j_gene: TRBJ2-6; d_gene: -; CDR3aa: CASSLSYPLTGANVLTF
v_gene: TRBV2; j_gene: TRBJ2-5; d_gene: -; CDR3aa: CASSRTEETQYF
v_gene: TRBV5-1; j_gene: TRBJ1-1; d_gene: -; CDR3aa: CASSLRATVNTEAFF
v_gene: TRBV5-6; j_gene: TRBJ2-5; d_gene: TRBD1; CDR3aa: CASSLSEQGVQETQYF
v_gene: TRBV19; j_gene: TRBJ1-2; d_gene: TRBD1; CDR3aa: CASSRQGARYGYTF
v_gene: TRBV29-1; j_gene: TRBJ2-3; d_gene: TRBD2; CDR3aa: CSLSGTITDTQYF
v_gene: TRBV29-1; j_gene: TRBJ2-1; d_gene: TRBD2; CDR3aa: CSVLSGGVNEQFF
v_gene: TRBV25-1; j_gene: TRBJ1-2; d_gene: TRBD1; CDR3aa: CASSGTGNYGYTF
v_gene: TRBV7-9; j_gene: TRBJ2-1; d_gene: TRBD1; CDR3aa: CASRRTGFYNEQFF
v_gene: TRBV6-5; j_gene: TRBJ1-2; d_gene: -; CDR3aa: CASSRGGNYGYTF
v_gene: TRBV7-2; j_gene: TRBJ1-1; d_gene: -; CDR3aa: CASSSQIDRNTEAFF
v_gene: TRBV29-1; j_gene: TRBJ1-5; d_gene: -; CDR3aa: CSVRLERPQHF
v_gene: TRBV29-1; j_gene: TRBJ1-1; d_gene: -; CDR3aa: CSVEGRTRDTEAFF
v_gene: TRBV5-1; j_gene: TRBJ2-3; d_gene: TRBD1; CDR3aa: CASSVRDSYTDTQYF
v_gene: TRBV5-6; j_gene: TRBJ2-7; d_gene: -; CDR3aa: CASSLLLSSYEQYF
v_gene: TRBV5-1; j_gene: TRBJ2-7; d_gene: -; CDR3aa: CASNPIGESSYEQYF
v_gene: TRBV9; j_gene: TRBJ2-3; d_gene: TRBD2; CDR3aa: CASSIGEGLDTQYF
v_gene: TRBV7-9; j_gene: TRBJ1-1; d_gene: -; CDR3aa: CASSFFSTSSTEAFF
v_gene: TRBV4-1; j_gene: TRBJ1-5; d_gene: -; CDR3aa: CASSLPGSNQPQHF
v_gene: TRBV10-3; j_gene: TRBJ1-6; d_gene: TRBD1; CDR3aa: CASTGTGNSPLHF
v_gene: TRBV25-1; j_gene: TRBJ2-7; d_gene: TRBD1; CDR3aa: CASIPGQGSGEQYF
v_gene: TRBV27; j_gene: TRBJ1-2; d_gene: TRBD1; CDR3aa: CASSPDRGVYGYTF
v_gene: TRBV19; j_gene: TRBJ2-1; d_gene: -; CDR3aa: CASRRVPSSYNEQFF
v_gene: TRBV4-3; j_gene: TRBJ1-1; d_gene: -; CDR3aa: CASSRIGQGTGNTEAFF
v_gene: TRBV7-8; j_gene: TRBJ1-1; d_gene: -; CDR3aa: CASSTAIALRNTEAFF
v_gene: TRBV4-1; j_gene: TRBJ2-1; d_gene: TRBD2; CDR3aa: CASSGSLAGAPNEQFF
v_gene: TRBV19; j_gene: TRBJ1-4; d_gene: -; CDR3aa: CASSPYRYKNEKLFF
v_gene: TRBV18; j_gene: TRBJ1-1; d_gene: TRBD1; CDR3aa: CASSQGAETEAFF
v_gene: TRBV7-9; j_gene: TRBJ2-7; d_gene: -; CDR3aa: CASSLTSEAYEQYF
v_gene: TRBV6-1; j_gene: TRBJ2-7; d_gene: -; CDR3aa: CASSEGHLLYEQYF
v_gene: TRBV9; j_gene: TRBJ2-7; d_gene: TRBD1; CDR3aa: CASSVGQGALLEQYF
v_gene: TRBV14; j_gene: TRBJ1-4; d_gene: TRBD1; CDR3aa: CASSPWTGGDNEKLFF
v_gene: TRBV19; j_gene: TRBJ1-2; d_gene: TRBD1; CDR3aa: CASSDRGGCGYTF
v_gene: TRBV11-3; j_gene: TRBJ1-3; d_gene: TRBD1; CDR3aa: CASSFPGQGNTIYF
v_gene: TRBV20-1; j_gene: TRBJ1-2; d_gene: -; CDR3aa: CSVQMSSGYTF
v_gene: TRBV7-2; j_gene: TRBJ1-1; d_gene: -; CDR3aa: CASSRDSLGTEAFF
v_gene: TRBV4-1; j_gene: TRBJ2-1; d_gene: TRBD2; CDR3aa: CASSGLAYNEQFF
v_gene: TRBV9; j_gene: TRBJ2-7; d_gene: TRBD2; CDR3aa: CASSVGAGDHYEQYF
v_gene: TRBV5-1; j_gene: TRBJ1-2; d_gene: -; CDR3aa: CASSSDFAVNYGYTF
v_gene: TRBV19; j_gene: TRBJ1-1; d_gene: -; CDR3aa: CASSWPGTEAFF
v_gene: TRBV4-1; j_gene: TRBJ1-2; d_gene: -; CDR3aa: CASSQTGPYGYTF
v_gene: TRBV7-9; j_gene: TRBJ2-3; d_gene: -; CDR3aa: CASSLTAYTDTQYF
v_gene: TRBV6-5; j_gene: TRBJ2-7; d_gene: TRBD2; CDR3aa: CASKRAGNSYEQYF
v_gene: TRBV4-3; j_gene: TRBJ2-2; d_gene: TRBD1; CDR3aa: CASSQEGQGAYSDTGELFF
v_gene: TRBV7-3; j_gene: TRBJ2-7; d_gene: -; CDR3aa: CASSLTQGPHEQYF
v_gene: TRBV7-3; j_gene: TRBJ2-1; d_gene: -; CDR3aa: CASSLNFRSSYNEQFF
v_gene: TRBV7-9; j_gene: TRBJ1-2; d_gene: -; CDR3aa: CASSLAGTIYGYTF
v_gene: TRBV18; j_gene: TRBJ1-1; d_gene: -; CDR3aa: CASSPGTLGNTEAFF
v_gene: TRBV5-1; j_gene: TRBJ2-7; d_gene: TRBD2; CDR3aa: CASSSSGGRTPEQYF
v_gene: TRBV20-1; j_gene: TRBJ2-1; d_gene: TRBD2; CDR3aa: CSASQGGGQFF
v_gene: TRBV5-1; j_gene: TRBJ2-7; d_gene: TRBD2; CDR3aa: CASSFSSGNINEQYF
v_gene: TRBV15; j_gene: TRBJ2-1; d_gene: -; CDR3aa: CATSRLTAYNEQFF
v_gene: TRBV6-1; j_gene: TRBJ2-1; d_gene: TRBD2; CDR3aa: CASSEASGGAGEQFF
v_gene: TRBV6-5; j_gene: TRBJ1-1; d_gene: TRBD1; CDR3aa: CASSYSGTGVTEAFF
v_gene: TRBV19; j_gene: TRBJ1-1; d_gene: TRBD1; CDR3aa: CASSMTGPTEAFF
v_gene: TRBV7-9; j_gene: TRBJ1-2; d_gene: TRBD1; CDR3aa: CASSRDSNNYGYTF